Shown below are 14 T cell receptor beta chains from a single sample sequenced in a study of T cells after yellow fever vaccination (dated by TCRdb to about 2019). The sample's treatment or condition, from its label and the paper: live attenuated yellow fever vaccine strain. The method was 5' RACE. These reads were obtained on an Illumina NovaSeq 6000. TCRdb handled the public reads itself, with Q25 trimming in fastp and clone calling in MiXCR, and kept productive beta chains. Entries are consolidated by CDR3 protein sequence, retaining the most common genes and DNA. This sample comprises some 350,000 distinct CDR3 sequences, 4.1% of them detected only once. The ten largest account for roughly 25% of the sample. The material sequenced was PBMCs, taken 5 days after the yellow fever booster vaccination. The receptors shown here come from a man aged 18 to 30 who received the YFV17D yellow fever vaccine.

This clonotype was seen more than once but under ten times. V gene TRBV29-1 combines with J gene TRBJ2-3, with 12 bases fitting TRBD2. The germline V gene encodes CDR1 SQVTM and CDR2 ANQGSEA. V lost 2 bases and J lost 3; bases outside the gene matches: 6. CDR3 length equals 16 residues. CDR3 protein: CSVEPAGLAGTDTQYF. Here the CDR3 DNA reads TGCAGCGTTGAACCCGCCGGACTAGCGGGAACAGATACGCAGTATTTT.

This clonotype has a handful of counts. The V call is TRBV13, the J call TRBJ2-7, with 10 bases aligning to TRBD1. This CDR3 has 16 residues. Germline CDR1 reads PRHDT; CDR2 reads FYEKMQ (reference sequence). Losses at the gene ends were 2 bases for V and 5 bases for J; bases not matched to a gene: 9. CDR3 nucleotide sequence: TGTGCCAGCAGCTTAAAAAGGACAGGGGGACCGGACGAGCAGTACGTC. Encoded protein: CASSLKRTGGPDEQYV.

The chain joins TRBV4-1 to TRBJ1-1; a possible D gene is TRBD1 (5 bases). Germline lookup yields CDR1 MGHRA and CDR2 YSYEKL. The CDR3 is made up of 17 amino acids. V was pared by 1 base and J by 0 bases, with 15 bases between. The CDR3 protein is CASSQGKRGALNTEAFF. As DNA, the CDR3 is TGCGCCAGCAGCCAAGGAAAGAGGGGAGCCTTGAACACTGAAGCTTTCTTT.

This clonotype was detected ten times or more. V gene TRBV30 combines with J gene TRBJ2-5, with D tentatively TRBD1 (6 bases). The CDR3 loop spans 13 amino acids. Germline CDR1 GTSNPN, CDR2 SVGIG (reference sequence). Trimming removed 2 bases at V and 3 bases at J, with 10 bases between. CDR3 DNA sequence: TGTGCCTGGAGTTTACAGGGAGAAGAGACCCAGTACTTC. As protein: CAWSLQGEETQYF. The full variable domain, rest sourced from reference TRBV30 and TRBJ2-5, is SQTIHQWPATLVQPVGSPLSLECTVEGTSNPNLYWYRQAAGRGLQLLFYSVGIGQISSEVPQNLSASRPQDRQFILSSKKLLLSDSGFYLCAWSLQGEETQYFGPGTRLLVL.

This clonotype was observed a handful of times. The genes are TRBV28 and TRBJ2-5; no clear D. This CDR3 comprises 13 residues. Trimming took 2 bases from V and 5 from J, leaving 9 bases between them. Germline V lookup: CDR1 MDHEN, CDR2 SYDVKM. The CDR3 DNA sequence: TGTGCCAGCAGTTTACCCCAGGACGAGACCCAGTACTTC. Protein: CASSLPQDETQYF.

This clonotype came up a few times. V and J are TRBV5-1 and TRBJ2-3, with 7 positions matching TRBD1. Losses at the gene ends were 4 bases for V and 6 bases for J; bases not matched to a gene: 8. The CDR3 extends over 14 amino acids. The germline gives CDR1 SGHRS, CDR2 YFSETQ. CDR3 bases: TGCGCCAGCAGCCCACTCGGGACAGAGGATACGCAGTATTTT. Its protein product is CASSPLGTEDTQYF.

This clonotype was seen only a few times. This sequence joins TRBV5-4 and TRBJ2-5, with D possibly being TRBD1 or TRBD2 (5 bases each). The length of the CDR3 is 15 residues. Trimming removed 4 bases at V and 2 bases at J, with 15 bases between. In germline, CDR1 is SGHNT, CDR2 YYREEE (reference sequence). The CDR3 here is CASSASLEGQETQYF. DNA of the CDR3: TGTGCCAGCAGCGCGAGCCTAGAGGGGCAAGAGACCCAGTACTTC.

This CDR3 reads CASTLAGSYNEQFF. CDR3 DNA sequence: TGTGCCAGCACCCTAGCGGGTTCTTACAATGAGCAGTTCTTC. The genes are TRBV6-6 and TRBJ2-1, with TRBD2 matching over 8 bases. This CDR3 has 14 amino acids. J gave up 4 bases and V 7 bases, and 6 bases lay outside the gene matches. Looked up from germline, CDR1 is MNHNY and CDR2 is SVGAGI (reference sequence).

The V gene is TRBV9, the J gene TRBJ2-3; 8 nucleotides agree with TRBD1. The CDR3 sequence is 15 residues long. The ends lost 3 bases at V and 5 bases at J; junction bases unmatched: 8. Germline CDR1 reads SGDLS; CDR2 reads YYNGEE. The CDR3 sequence is CASSANRDRRDTQYF. The DNA for the CDR3 is TGTGCCAGCAGCGCTAACCGGGACAGGAGAGATACGCAGTATTTT.

This clonotype was seen at least ten times. V gene TRBV7-2 combines with J gene TRBJ2-5; a weak D match, TRBD2 (6 bases). CDR3 length: 14 residues. Germline V gene lookup returns CDR1 SGHTA and CDR2 FQGNSA. Trimming took off 7 bases at V and 5 bases at J, with 17 bases between the two ends. The CDR3 loop is CASTPGGALETQYF. In DNA form, the CDR3 reads TGTGCCAGCACCCCCGGCGGGGCTTTGGAGACCCAGTACTTC. The full variable domain, completed using reference TRBV7-2 and TRBJ2-5, is GAGVSQSPSNKVTEKGKDVELRCDPISGHTALYWYRQSLGQGLEFLIYFQGNSAPDKSGLPSDRFSAERTGGSVSTLTIQRTQQEDSAVYLCASTPGGALETQYFGPGTRLLVL.

The CDR3 sequence: CFSGISNQPQHF. The DNA of the CDR3 is TGTTTCTCGGGGATTAGCAATCAGCCCCAGCATTTT. This chain joins TRBV28 and TRBJ1-5; no definite D call. CDR3 length equals 12 residues. The germline V gene encodes CDR1 MDHEN and CDR2 SYDVKM. The complete variable domain, with remaining parts taken from reference TRBV28 and TRBJ1-5, reads DVKVTQSSRYLVKRTGEKVFLECVQDMDHENMFWYRQDPGLGLRLIYFSYDVKMKEKGDIPEGYSVSREKKERFSLILESASTNQTSMYLCFSGISNQPQHFGDGTRLSIL.

This clonotype has a count of ten or more. The rearrangement links TRBV29-1 to TRBJ2-1; unclear D gene. The CDR3 has 13 residues. The V gene lost 7 bases and the J gene lost 0 bases, with 10 bases spanning the gap. From germline, CDR1 is SQVTM and CDR2 ANQGSEA. As DNA, the CDR3 is TGCAGCGGTGGATCCAGCTCCTACAATGAGCAGTTCTTC. Translated: CSGGSSSYNEQFF.

This clonotype occurred many times. This chain's CDR3 is CASSKGQWNTEAFF. Written as DNA, the CDR3 is TGTGCCAGCAGCAAGGGACAATGGAACACTGAAGCTTTCTTT. The chain has TRBV7-2 and TRBJ1-1; a possible D gene is TRBD1 (6 bases). Trimming removed 5 bases at V and 1 base at J, with 11 bases between. The CDR3 contains 14 residues. Germline values: CDR1 SGHTA, CDR2 FQGNSA.

This clonotype was recorded at least ten times. This chain connects TRBV5-5 to TRBJ2-6, with D possibly being TRBD1 (6 bases). Germline CDR1 and CDR2: SGHKS and YYEKEE (reference sequence). This CDR3 spans 14 amino acids. The ends were cut back, 7 bases at V and 8 bases at J, with 16 bases in the middle. DNA of the CDR3: TGTGCCAGCGACAGACAGGCCTTTACCAACGTCCTGACTTTC. This translates into CASDRQAFTNVLTF.